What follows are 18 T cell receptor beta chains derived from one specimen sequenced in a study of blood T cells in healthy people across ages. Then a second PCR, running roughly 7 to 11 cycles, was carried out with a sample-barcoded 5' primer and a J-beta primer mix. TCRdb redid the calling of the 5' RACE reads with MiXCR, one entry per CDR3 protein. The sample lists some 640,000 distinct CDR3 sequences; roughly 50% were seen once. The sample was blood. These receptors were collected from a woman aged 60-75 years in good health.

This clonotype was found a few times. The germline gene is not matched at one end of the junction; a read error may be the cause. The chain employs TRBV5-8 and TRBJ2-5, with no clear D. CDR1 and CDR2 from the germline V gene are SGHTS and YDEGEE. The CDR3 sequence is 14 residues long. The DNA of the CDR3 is TGTGCCAGTAGCTTGGAACCGTACCAAGAGACCCAGTACTTC. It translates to CASSLEPYQETQYF. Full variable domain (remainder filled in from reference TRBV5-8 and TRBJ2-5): EAGVTQSPTHLIKTRGQQATLRCSPISGHTSVYWYQQALGLGLQFLLWYDEGEERNRGNFPPRFSGRQFPNYSSELNVNALELEDSALYLCASSLEPYQETQYFGPGTRLLVL.

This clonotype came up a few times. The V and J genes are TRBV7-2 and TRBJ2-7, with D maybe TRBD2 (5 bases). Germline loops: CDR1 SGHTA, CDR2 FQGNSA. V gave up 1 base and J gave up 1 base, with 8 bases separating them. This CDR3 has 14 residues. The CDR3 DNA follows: TGTGCCAGCAGCTTAGTTGAGGGTTCCTACGAGCAGTACTTC. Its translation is CASSLVEGSYEQYF.

The CDR3 protein is CASSHLTVNTEAFF. Here the CDR3 DNA reads TGTGCCAGCAGCCATTTGACAGTGAACACTGAAGCTTTCTTT. The V and J genes are TRBV16 and TRBJ1-1; D is perhaps TRBD1 (5 bases). Trimming shortened V by 3 bases and J by 0 bases, and 8 bases separated the two germline ends. Germline CDR1 is KGHSY and CDR2 is FQNENV. This CDR3 has 14 residues.

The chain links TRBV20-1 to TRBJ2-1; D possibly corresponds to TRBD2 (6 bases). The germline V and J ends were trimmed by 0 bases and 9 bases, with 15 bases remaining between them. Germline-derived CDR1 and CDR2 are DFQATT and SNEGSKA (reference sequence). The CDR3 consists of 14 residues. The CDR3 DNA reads TGCAGTGCTAGAGATGCGGTGGGGAGGAGTGAGCAGTTCTTC. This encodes CSARDAVGRSEQFF.

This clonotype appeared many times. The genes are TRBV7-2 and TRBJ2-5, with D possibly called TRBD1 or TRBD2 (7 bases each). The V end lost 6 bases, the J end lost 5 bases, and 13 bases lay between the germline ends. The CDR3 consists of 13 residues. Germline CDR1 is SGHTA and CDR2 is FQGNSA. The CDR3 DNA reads TGTGCCAGCAGTTCGCAGGGGGGGGAGACCCAGTACTTC. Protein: CASSSQGGETQYF.

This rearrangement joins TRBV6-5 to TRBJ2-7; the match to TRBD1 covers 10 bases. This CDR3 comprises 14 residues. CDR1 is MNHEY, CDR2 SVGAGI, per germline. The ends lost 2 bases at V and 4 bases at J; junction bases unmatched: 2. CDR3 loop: CASSYGGQGYEQYF. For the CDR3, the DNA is TGTGCCAGCAGTTACGGGGGACAGGGGTACGAGCAGTACTTC.

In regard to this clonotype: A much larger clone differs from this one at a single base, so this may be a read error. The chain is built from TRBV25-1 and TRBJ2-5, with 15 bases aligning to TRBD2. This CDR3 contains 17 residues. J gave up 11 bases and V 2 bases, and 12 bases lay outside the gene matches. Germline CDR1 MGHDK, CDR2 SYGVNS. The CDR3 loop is CASSEPSGTSGRYEQYF. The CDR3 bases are TGTGCCAGCAGTGAACCCTCCGGGACTAGCGGGAGGTATGAGCAGTACTTC.

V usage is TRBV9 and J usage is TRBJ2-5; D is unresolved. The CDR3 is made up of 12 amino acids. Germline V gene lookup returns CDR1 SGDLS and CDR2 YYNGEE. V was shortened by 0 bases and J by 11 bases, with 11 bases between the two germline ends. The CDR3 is CASSVDRNEQYF. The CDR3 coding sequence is TGTGCCAGCAGCGTAGATAGAAATGAGCAGTACTTC.

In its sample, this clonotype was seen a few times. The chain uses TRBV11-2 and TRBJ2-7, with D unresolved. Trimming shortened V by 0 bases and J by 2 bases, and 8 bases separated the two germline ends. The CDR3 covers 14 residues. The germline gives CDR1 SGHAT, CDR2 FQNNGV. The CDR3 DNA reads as TGTGCCAGCAGCTTAGAGCCAGCTACCTACGAGCAGTACTTC. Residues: CASSLEPATYEQYF.

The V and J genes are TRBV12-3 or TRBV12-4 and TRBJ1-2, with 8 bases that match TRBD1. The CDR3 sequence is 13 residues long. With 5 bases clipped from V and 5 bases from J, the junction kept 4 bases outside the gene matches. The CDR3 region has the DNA TGTGCCAGCAGTCAGGGGGCGTTATATGGCTACACCTTC. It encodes CASSQGALYGYTF.

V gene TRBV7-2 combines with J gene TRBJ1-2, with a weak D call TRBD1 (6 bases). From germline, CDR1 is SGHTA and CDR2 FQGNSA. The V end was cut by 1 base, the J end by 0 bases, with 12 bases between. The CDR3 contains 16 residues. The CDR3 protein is CASSLVSQGANYGYTF. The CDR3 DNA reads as TGTGCCAGCAGCTTAGTCTCACAGGGAGCTAACTATGGCTACACCTTC.

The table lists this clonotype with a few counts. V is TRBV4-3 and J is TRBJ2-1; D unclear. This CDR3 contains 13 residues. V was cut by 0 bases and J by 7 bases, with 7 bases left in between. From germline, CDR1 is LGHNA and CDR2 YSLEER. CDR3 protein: CASSQDLRNEQFF. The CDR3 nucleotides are TGCGCCAGCAGCCAAGATCTGCGGAATGAGCAGTTCTTC.

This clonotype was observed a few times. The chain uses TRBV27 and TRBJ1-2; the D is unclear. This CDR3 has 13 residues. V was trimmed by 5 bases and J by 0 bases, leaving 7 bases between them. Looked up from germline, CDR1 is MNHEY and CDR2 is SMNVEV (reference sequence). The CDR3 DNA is TGTGCCAGCAGTCCACGGTCTAACTATGGCTACACCTTC. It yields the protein CASSPRSNYGYTF.

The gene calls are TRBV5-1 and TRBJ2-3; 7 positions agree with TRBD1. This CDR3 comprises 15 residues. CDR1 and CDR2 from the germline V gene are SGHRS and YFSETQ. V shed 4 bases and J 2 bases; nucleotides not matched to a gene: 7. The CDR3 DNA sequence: TGCGCCAGCAGCCGCCGGACAGGTACCACAGATACGCAGTATTTT. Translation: CASSRRTGTTDTQYF.

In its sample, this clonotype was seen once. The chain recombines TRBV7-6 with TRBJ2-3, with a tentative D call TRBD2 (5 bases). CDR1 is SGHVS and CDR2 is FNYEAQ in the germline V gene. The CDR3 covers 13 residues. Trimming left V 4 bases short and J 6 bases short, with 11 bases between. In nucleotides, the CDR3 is TGTGCCAGCAGCTCGATCGGGGATGATACGCAGTATTTT. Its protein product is CASSSIGDDTQYF.

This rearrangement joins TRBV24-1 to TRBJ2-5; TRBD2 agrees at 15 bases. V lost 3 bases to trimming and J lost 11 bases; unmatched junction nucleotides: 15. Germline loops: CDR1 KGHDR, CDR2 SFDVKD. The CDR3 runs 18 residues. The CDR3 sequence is CATSDAGTSGRIRGEQYF. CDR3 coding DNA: TGTGCCACCAGTGATGCCGGGACTAGCGGGAGGATACGGGGTGAGCAGTACTTC.

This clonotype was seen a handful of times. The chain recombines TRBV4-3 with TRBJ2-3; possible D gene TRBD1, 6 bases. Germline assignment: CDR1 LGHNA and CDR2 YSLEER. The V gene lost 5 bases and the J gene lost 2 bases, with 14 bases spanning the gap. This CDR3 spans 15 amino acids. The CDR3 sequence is CASSKLQGYTDTQYF. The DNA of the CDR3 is TGCGCCAGCAGCAAACTGCAGGGGTACACAGATACGCAGTATTTT.

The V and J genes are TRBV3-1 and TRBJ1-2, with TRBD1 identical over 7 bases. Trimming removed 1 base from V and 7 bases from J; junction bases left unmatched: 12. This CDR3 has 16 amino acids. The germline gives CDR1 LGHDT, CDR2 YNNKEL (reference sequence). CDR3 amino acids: CASSQVETGMNGGYTF. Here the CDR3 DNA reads TGTGCCAGCAGCCAAGTCGAGACAGGGATGAACGGTGGCTACACCTTC.